Following are 13 T cell receptor beta chains from one sample sequenced in a study of blood T cell repertoires in COVID-19. Sequenced by immunoSEQ multiplex PCR; TCRdb stores in-frame clones only, minus some. The table records 200,000 or so clones, less than 90% of them present only once. Sequenced: peripheral blood. The source of these receptors is a man between 70 and 80 years old with acute or convalescent COVID-19.

The chain joins TRBV2 to TRBJ1-1; D not certain. Germline CDR1 SNHLY, CDR2 FYNNEI. The CDR3 has 12 amino acids. Trimming stripped 2 bases from V and 6 bases from J, with 7 bases between. The CDR3: CASSERVAEAFF. The CDR3 DNA follows: TGTGCCAGCAGTGAACGGGTTGCTGAAGCTTTCTTT. The whole variable domain, filled in from reference TRBV2 and TRBJ1-1, reads EPEVTQTPSHQVTQMGQEVILRCVPISNHLYFYWYRQILGQKVEFLVSFYNNEISEKSEIFDDQFSVERPDGSNFTLKIRSTKLEDSAMYFCASSERVAEAFFGQGTRLTVV.

The chain uses TRBV5-1 and TRBJ2-1; D unclear. The CDR3 covers 13 residues. V was trimmed by 0 bases and J by 4 bases, leaving 5 bases between them. The germline V gene encodes CDR1 SGHRS and CDR2 YFSETQ. The CDR3 sequence is CASSLGSYNEQFF. CDR3 nucleotide sequence: TGCGCCAGCAGCTTGGGTAGTTACAATGAGCAGTTCTTC.

The V gene is TRBV7-2, the J gene TRBJ1-5; D gene ambiguous. This CDR3 contains 15 residues. Germline V lookup: CDR1 SGHTA, CDR2 FQGNSA. V lost 5 bases to trimming and J lost 0 bases, with 11 bases between them. CDR3 loop: CASSPAVYSNQPQHF. For the CDR3, the DNA is TGTGCCAGCAGCCCGGCGGTGTATAGCAATCAGCCCCAGCATTTT. Using reference TRBV7-2 and TRBJ1-5 for the parts outside the CDR3, the full variable domain is GAGVSQSPSNKVTEKGKDVELRCDPISGHTALYWYRQSLGQGLEFLIYFQGNSAPDKSGLPSDRFSAERTGGSVSTLTIQRTQQEDSAVYLCASSPAVYSNQPQHFGDGTRLSIL.

This clone has only a few counts. This rearrangement joins TRBV14 to TRBJ2-1, with TRBD2 identical over 9 bases. The trim removed 4 bases at V and 8 bases at J, leaving 3 bases unmatched. The CDR3 spans 13 residues. Germline V gives CDR1 SGHDN, CDR2 FVKESK. The CDR3 sequence is CASSLLAGHEQFF. The CDR3 DNA follows: TGTGCCAGCAGCCTCCTAGCGGGACATGAGCAGTTCTTC.

The V call is TRBV6-2 or TRBV6-3, the J call TRBJ2-7; D not certain. In germline, CDR1 is MNHEY, CDR2 SVGEGT. This CDR3 spans 15 amino acids. Trimming took 3 bases from V and 2 from J, leaving 14 bases between them. The CDR3 DNA is TGTGCCAGCAGTTATGCCACGGCCAGGCCCTACGAGCAGTACTTC. Its translation is CASSYATARPYEQYF.

The chain recombines TRBV2 with TRBJ2-7, with unresolved D. The germline CDR1 and CDR2 sequences are SNHLY and FYNNEI. With 6 bases removed from V and 0 bases from J, the gap between germline ends came to 12 bases. This CDR3 is built from 14 residues. In DNA form, the CDR3 reads TGTGCCAGCAGAAGAGACACCAACTCCTACGAGCAGTACTTC. This gives the protein CASRRDTNSYEQYF.

J is TRBJ1-1 and V is TRBV2; D possibly corresponds to TRBD1 (6 bases). V was pared by 8 bases and J by 7 bases, with 17 bases between. CDR1 and CDR2 from the germline V gene are SNHLY and FYNNEI. The CDR3 has 13 amino acids. CDR3 sequence reads: CASERDTVVEAFF. CDR3 bases: TGTGCCAGCGAGCGGGACACCGTCGTTGAAGCTTTCTTT.

The J gene is TRBJ1-1, the V gene TRBV5-1; TRBD1 might be the D (6 bases). The CDR3 runs 15 residues. The ends were cut back, 2 bases at V and 5 bases at J, with 16 bases in the middle. Germline CDR1 and CDR2: SGHRS and YFSETQ. The CDR3 is CASSFGTGPGTEAFF. DNA for the CDR3: TGCGCCAGCAGCTTTGGAACAGGGCCCGGGACTGAAGCTTTCTTT.

The chain employs TRBV29-1 and TRBJ2-1; 8 nucleotides match TRBD2. CDR3 length: 14 residues. The V gene end was trimmed by 4 bases and the J gene end by 7 bases; junction bases not matched to a gene: 9. CDR1 is SQVTM, CDR2 ANQGSEA, per germline. DNA of the CDR3: TGCAGCGTTGCTCGTGGCGGGAGGTATAATGAGCAGTTCTTC. Residues: CSVARGGRYNEQFF.

The gene calls are TRBV4-3 and TRBJ2-1; TRBD1 agrees at 7 bases. This CDR3 is 15 amino acids long. In germline, CDR1 is LGHNA, CDR2 YSLEER. V was pared by 4 bases and J by 4 bases, with 7 bases of the junction left unmatched. CDR3: CASSPDGTAYNEQFF. In DNA, the CDR3 is TGCGCCAGCAGCCCGGACGGGACAGCTTACAATGAGCAGTTCTTC.

This clone was picked up one time. The genes are TRBV2 and TRBJ1-1; TRBD1 matches at 7 bases. Germline CDR1 SNHLY, CDR2 FYNNEI. The CDR3 is made up of 15 amino acids. V trimming: 6 bases; J trimming: 4 bases; junction bases outside the gene matches: 11. DNA for the CDR3: TGTGCCAGCAGCCTGAGTCCGGGACAGATCACTGAAGCTTTCTTT. This codes for CASSLSPGQITEAFF.

This sequence joins TRBV3-1 (or the pseudogene TRBV3-2) and TRBJ2-7, with 12 positions matching TRBD2. The V gene end was trimmed by 1 base and the J gene end by 5 bases; junction bases not matched to a gene: 3. The germline V gene encodes CDR1 LGHDT and CDR2 YNNKEL (reference sequence). This CDR3 is 15 amino acids long. DNA of the CDR3: TGTGCCAGCAGCCAAGGACTAGCGGGAGTAAACGAGCAGTACTTC. Residues: CASSQGLAGVNEQYF.

The V call is TRBV2, the J call TRBJ2-1; 10 positions agree with TRBD1. Unmatched junction bases numbered 14, after V lost 5 bases and J lost 10 bases. The CDR3 runs to 16 residues. Germline CDR1 SNHLY, CDR2 FYNNEI. This CDR3 is CASSPGTGVLSVEQFF. As DNA, the CDR3 is TGTGCCAGCAGTCCCGGGACAGGGGTTCTCTCGGTAGAGCAGTTCTTC. The full variable domain, rest sourced from reference TRBV2 and TRBJ2-1, is EPEVTQTPSHQVTQMGQEVILRCVPISNHLYFYWYRQILGQKVEFLVSFYNNEISEKSEIFDDQFSVERPDGSNFTLKIRSTKLEDSAMYFCASSPGTGVLSVEQFFGPGTRLTVL.